These T cell receptor beta chains were read from a single sample in a study of shared clonotypes between healthy human individuals. Using immunoSEQ multiplex PCR, the repertoire was profiled, and TCRdb retains in-frame clones only, with some absent. This table has about 1,900,000 clones, about 95% appearing once. The sequencing input was naive CD8+ T cells sorted from blood. Receptors were obtained from a man between 18 and 35 years old in good health. Both conserved end residues are part of each CDR3. A D gene is named only where the DNA matches it firmly. The size entry is marked missing in some rows and otherwise reads once, few, many or a size class.

j_gene,d_gene,abundance,v_gene,CDR3nt,CDR3aa
TRBJ2-5,NA,NA,TRBV15,TGTGCCACCAGCAGAGATCTGTTGGAGACCCAGTACTTC,CATSRDLLETQYF
TRBJ2-3,TRBD2,NA,TRBV10-1,TGCGCCAGCAGTGAGGATATTAGCGGGAGCACAGATACGCAGTATTTT,CASSEDISGSTDTQYF
TRBJ2-7,NA,NA,TRBV11-2,TGTGCCAGCAGCTTAGGAGGCCCCGACGAGCAGTACTTC,CASSLGGPDEQYF
TRBJ2-3,TRBD2,NA,TRBV6-1,TGTGCCAGCAGTGTTCGCCCGGGACTAGCGGGGGGGCGAACAGATACGCAGTATTTT,CASSVRPGLAGGRTDTQYF
TRBJ1-2,NA,few,TRBV27,TGTGCCACCTGGGGACCCAGGAACTATGGCTACACCTTC,CATWGPRNYGYTF
TRBJ2-3,TRBD2,NA,TRBV2,TGTGCCAGCAATATGGTGATAGCGGGAGGCCCTGGCACAGATACGCAGTATTTT,CASNMVIAGGPGTDTQYF
TRBJ2-5,NA,NA,TRBV10-3,TGTGCCATCAGTGAGTCGAAGTCCGGACAAGAGACCCAGTACTTC,CAISESKSGQETQYF
TRBJ1-1,NA,NA,TRBV11-2,TGTGCCAGCACCCCTGGAGGCACTGAAGCTTTCTTT,CASTPGGTEAFF
TRBJ2-7,NA,NA,TRBV13,TGTGCCAGCAGCTTCCAAACCGGGATCTCCTACGAGCAGTACTTC,CASSFQTGISYEQYF
TRBJ1-5,TRBD1,NA,TRBV27,TGTGCCAGCAGTTTTGAGGGGGCGATTAATCAGCCCCAGCATTTT,CASSFEGAINQPQHF
TRBJ2-1,NA,NA,TRBV7-8,TGTGCCAGCAGCTTAACCAGTGCGGGCACCCACAATGAGCAGTTCTTC,CASSLTSAGTHNEQFF
TRBJ2-1,NA,NA,TRBV30,TGTGCCTGGAGTGTACAGTTCAATGAGCAGTTCTTC,CAWSVQFNEQFF
TRBJ2-5,TRBD1,NA,TRBV5-1,TGCGCCAGCAGCCCCCGACAGGGTAGCCAAGAGACCCAGTACTTC,CASSPRQGSQETQYF
TRBJ1-2,NA,NA,TRBV27,TGTGCCAGCAGTTTGGGGGACAACGCTAACTATGGCTACACCTTC,CASSLGDNANYGYTF
TRBJ2-2,NA,once,TRBV27,TGTGCCAGCAGCAAAAAGGTCGTCGCCGGGGAGCTGTTTTTT,CASSKKVVAGELFF
TRBJ2-2,NA,NA,TRBV5-1,TGCGCCAGCAGCGAGGGGACGCACTACACCGGGGAGCTGTTTTTT,CASSEGTHYTGELFF
TRBJ2-7,TRBD1,NA,TRBV2,TGTGCCAGCAGCCCGGCCGGGACAGGGGGGAACGAGCAGTACTTC,CASSPAGTGGNEQYF
TRBJ1-2,NA,NA,TRBV2,TGTGCCAGCAGTGAGGAAAGACTCTATGGCTACACCTTC,CASSEERLYGYTF
TRBJ1-5,TRBD1,few,TRBV30,TGTGCCTGGAGCCTCGGGACAGGGGATCAGCCCCAGCATTTT,CAWSLGTGDQPQHF
TRBJ1-5,NA,NA,TRBV28,TGTGCCAGCAGTTTGGGGCCCCTAGGACAGCCCCAGCATTTT,CASSLGPLGQPQHF
TRBJ2-2,NA,NA,TRBV5-8,TGTGCCAGCAGCTTAGCGCCGTATTCCACCGGGGAGCTGTTTTTT,CASSLAPYSTGELFF
TRBJ2-7,NA,NA,TRBV4-3,TGCGCCAGCAGCCAAGACCTATACCAGGAGCGGGCCTACGAGCAGTACTTC,CASSQDLYQERAYEQYF
TRBJ1-1,NA,NA,TRBV2,TGTGCCAGCAGTGAACGTTTGCGGCCGGTTGAAGCTTTCTTT,CASSERLRPVEAFF
TRBJ1-2,TRBD1,NA,TRBV5-6,TGTGCCAGCAGGATACCGGGACAGGCCCCCGATGGCTACACCTTC,CASRIPGQAPDGYTF
TRBJ1-5,TRBD1,NA,TRBV2,TGTGCCAGCAGTGAATGGGGACAGGGGCTGAGCAATCAGCCCCAGCATTTT,CASSEWGQGLSNQPQHF
TRBJ1-4,NA,NA,TRBV5-6,TGTGCCAGCAGCTTGGCCCCTCGGGATGAAAAACTGTTTTTT,CASSLAPRDEKLFF
TRBJ2-1,NA,NA,TRBV5-6,TGTGCCAGCAGCTTGGGGCTCCGGCTAGGCAACAATGAGCAGTTCTTC,CASSLGLRLGNNEQFF
TRBJ2-4,NA,NA,TRBV19,TGTGCCAGTAGTACCTTAGGAGGGGACGGGGACATTCAGTACTTC,CASSTLGGDGDIQYF
TRBJ1-1,NA,once,TRBV4-1,TGCGCCAGCAGCCAAGTTCAGGGAATGGACACTGAAGCTTTCTTT,CASSQVQGMDTEAFF
TRBJ1-2,TRBD1,NA,TRBV28,TGTGCCAGCAGTGCGACAGGGTCCTTAGCCGATGGCTACACCTTC,CASSATGSLADGYTF
TRBJ2-2,NA,NA,TRBV27,TGTGCCAGCAGTTTATGGCTTAACACCGGGGAGCTGTTTTTT,CASSLWLNTGELFF
TRBJ2-7,NA,NA,TRBV6-5,TGTGCGGTGGGGAATTCCTACGAGCAGTACTTC,CAVGNSYEQYF
TRBJ2-3,NA,NA,TRBV21-1,TGTGCCAGCAGCCCGCCAGGTACGCAGTATTTT,CASSPPGTQYF
TRBJ2-7,NA,NA,TRBV13,TGTGCCAGCAGCTTACGGCGGGACTCCACCTACGAGCAGTACTTC,CASSLRRDSTYEQYF
TRBJ2-7,NA,NA,TRBV4-1,TGCGCCAGCAGCCAAGTCCCGGGCTACGAGCAGTACTTC,CASSQVPGYEQYF
TRBJ1-3,NA,NA,TRBV4-3,TGCGCCAGCAGCCAAGAGACGGCTTCTGGAAACACCATATATTTT,CASSQETASGNTIYF
TRBJ2-7,NA,NA,TRBV4-1,TGCGCCAGCAGCCAAGAGGAAGCCCCCCGCGCCTACGAGCAGTACTTC,CASSQEEAPRAYEQYF
TRBJ1-1,NA,NA,TRBV9,TGTGCCAGCAGCGACCTCTCGAGGACAGCACAAGCTTTCTTT,CASSDLSRTAQAFF
TRBJ2-7,TRBD1,NA,TRBV6-1,TGTGCCACTTCCGGGACAGGGCCCTACGAGCAGTACTTC,CATSGTGPYEQYF
TRBJ1-5,TRBD1,once,TRBV7-9,TGTGCCAGCACTGGACAGGGTGATCAGCCCCAGCATTTT,CASTGQGDQPQHF
TRBJ2-5,NA,NA,TRBV4-3,TGCGCCAGCAGCCAAGATGGCGGCGGGACTGATAAAGAGACCCAGTACTTC,CASSQDGGGTDKETQYF
TRBJ2-7,NA,NA,TRBV10-2,TGCGCCACTAAGGGGGACTACGTCTACGAGCAGTACTTC,CATKGDYVYEQYF
TRBJ2-7,TRBD2,NA,TRBV4-1,TGCGCCAGCGGCAACGCGGCGGGGGGCTTTAGTTCCTACGAGCAGTACTTC,CASGNAAGGFSSYEQYF
TRBJ2-7,NA,NA,TRBV21-1,TGTGCCAGCAGCATTCCCAGGGACTACGAGCAGTACTTC,CASSIPRDYEQYF
TRBJ2-2,NA,NA,TRBV5-5,TGTGCCAGCAGCTGGGGTTCCAACACCGGGGAGCTGTTTTTT,CASSWGSNTGELFF
TRBJ2-3,NA,NA,TRBV9,TGTGCCAGCAGCGAGGGGGACTGGGATACGCAGTATTTT,CASSEGDWDTQYF
TRBJ2-3,TRBD2,few,TRBV9,TGTGCCAGCAGCCCTAGCGGGGGGTCTCACACAGATACGCAGTATTTT,CASSPSGGSHTDTQYF
TRBJ2-3,NA,NA,TRBV7-9,TGTGCCAGCAGCTTAACCGGGACCGACACAGATACGCAGTATTTT,CASSLTGTDTDTQYF
TRBJ2-1,NA,NA,TRBV2,TGTGCCAGCAGTGAAATGGTGAAGAGCTCCTACAATGAGCAGTTCTTC,CASSEMVKSSYNEQFF
TRBJ2-7,NA,NA,TRBV4-1,TGCGCCAGCAGCCAAGACTATGCCGGGGGGCTTATCTACGAGCAGTACTTC,CASSQDYAGGLIYEQYF